These 31 T cell receptor beta chains share one sample of origin, sequenced in a study of blood T cell repertoires in COVID-19. The protocol was immunoSEQ multiplex PCR, while the TCRdb copy is restricted to in-frame clones and leaves out a portion. The table has 80,000 to 100,000 clones, approximately 84% seen once. The sample taken for sequencing was peripheral blood. The source is a man aged 55 to 70 with acute or convalescent COVID-19.

The V gene is TRBV6-5, the J gene TRBJ2-7; 9 bases align to TRBD2. Losses at the gene ends were 7 bases for V and 3 bases for J; bases not matched to a gene: 4. Germline CDR1 reads MNHEY; CDR2 reads SVGAGI. The CDR3 is 13 amino acids. For the CDR3, the DNA is TGTGCCAGCATACCTAGCGGGATCTACGAGCAGTACTTC. Translation: CASIPSGIYEQYF.

The V call is TRBV5-5, the J call TRBJ2-2, with 11 bases aligning to TRBD1. V lost 2 bases, J lost 4 bases, and 4 bases stayed unmatched. This CDR3 has 16 residues. CDR1 is SGHKS and CDR2 is YYEKEE in the germline V gene (reference sequence). CDR3 sequence: CASSFGTGGLTGELFF. In DNA, the CDR3 is TGTGCCAGCAGCTTCGGGACAGGGGGACTCACCGGGGAGCTGTTTTTT.

V is TRBV5-4 and J is TRBJ2-7, with TRBD1 as a possible D gene (5 bases). The germline V gene encodes CDR1 SGHNT and CDR2 YYREEE (reference sequence). Trimming removed 4 bases at V and 0 bases at J, with 11 bases between. The CDR3 length is 14 residues. CDR3 coding DNA: TGTGCCAGCAGCCCTGACAGAAACTCCTACGAGCAGTACTTC. Translated: CASSPDRNSYEQYF.

This clone was found a few times. J is TRBJ1-1 and V is TRBV29-1, with D unresolved. The germline V and J ends were trimmed by 1 base and 3 bases, with 6 bases remaining between them. Germline V gene sequence: CDR1 SQVTM, CDR2 ANQGSEA. CDR3 length: 12 amino acids. The CDR3 nucleotides are TGCAGCGTTGAAGCCAGTTACACTGAAGCTTTCTTT. Encoded protein: CSVEASYTEAFF.

The chain recombines TRBV19 with TRBJ2-7, with TRBD1 identical over 9 bases. Germline assignment: CDR1 LNHDA and CDR2 SQIVND (reference sequence). The CDR3 is 14 amino acids. V lost 9 bases to trimming and J lost 0 bases; unmatched junction nucleotides: 6. CDR3: CASAGTGSSYEQYF. CDR3 in DNA: TGTGCCAGCGCCGGGACAGGGTCCTCCTACGAGCAGTACTTC.

This chain joins TRBV5-4 and TRBJ1-1; a possible D gene is TRBD1 (6 bases). V dropped 2 bases and J dropped 6 bases, with 17 bases sitting between them. The CDR3 has 15 residues. Germline V gene lookup returns CDR1 SGHNT and CDR2 YYREEE (reference sequence). CDR3 sequence reads: CASSFGGARSAEAFF. The CDR3, as DNA: TGTGCCAGCAGCTTTGGGGGGGCGAGATCGGCTGAAGCTTTCTTT.

The CDR3 loop reads CASSFSRQFEQFF. The CDR3 region has the DNA TGTGCCAGCAGCTTCTCCCGACAGTTTGAGCAGTTCTTC. J is TRBJ2-1 and V is TRBV7-2, with D possibly matching TRBD1 (5 bases). The ends were cut back, 3 bases at V and 9 bases at J, with 12 bases in the middle. This CDR3 contains 13 residues. Germline CDR1 reads SGHTA; CDR2 reads FQGNSA.

The CDR3 nucleotides read TGTGCCAGCAGCTCGGGACTAGCGGGATTCACCGGGGAGCTGTTTTTT. Translated, it gives CASSSGLAGFTGELFF. The chain links TRBV11-2 to TRBJ2-2, with TRBD2 matching over 13 bases. The junction had 3 bases not matched to a gene; V was cut back by 4 bases and J by 4 bases. The length of the CDR3 is 16 residues. Looked up from germline, CDR1 is SGHAT and CDR2 is FQNNGV. Complete variable domain (other parts from reference TRBV11-2 and TRBJ2-2): EAGVAQSPRYKIIEKRQSVAFWCNPISGHATLYWYQQILGQGPKLLIQFQNNGVVDDSQLPKDRFSAERLKGVDSTLKIQPAKLEDSAVYLCASSSGLAGFTGELFFGEGSRLTVL.

V is TRBV10-3 and J is TRBJ1-1; no firm D call. This CDR3 is 15 amino acids long. V was trimmed by 10 bases and J by 5 bases, leaving 23 bases between them. Germline V gene data show CDR1 as ENHRY and CDR2 as SYGVKD. The CDR3 nucleotides read TGTGCCAGCAGGTCGGTCGGAGGTATTAGGACTGAAGCTTTCTTT. It translates to CASRSVGGIRTEAFF.

CDR3 region: CASFGETNTEAFF. The DNA for the CDR3 is TGTGCCAGCTTCGGGGAGACGAACACTGAAGCTTTCTTT. V is TRBV12-3 or TRBV12-4 and J is TRBJ1-1; the D is unclear. The CDR3 extends over 13 amino acids. V shed 8 bases and J shed 1 base, with 11 bases lying between them.

The rearrangement uses TRBV5-1 and TRBJ1-1; TRBD1 is a possible D gene (5 bases). V was shortened by 5 bases and J by 4 bases, with 9 bases between the two germline ends. The length of the CDR3 is 12 residues. Germline V gene sequence: CDR1 SGHRS, CDR2 YFSETQ. The CDR3 nucleotides read TGCGCCAGCAGTGGCGGGGGCACTGAAGCTTTCTTT. Amino acid sequence: CASSGGGTEAFF.

A single count supports this clone. V and J are TRBV10-2 and TRBJ1-6; D not resolved. The CDR3 consists of 17 residues. Germline V CDR1 and CDR2: WSHSY, SAAADI. V was cut by 4 bases and J by 7 bases, with 20 bases left in between. The chain's CDR3 is CASSVRGSLRVNSPLHF. The DNA for the CDR3 is TGCGCCAGCAGTGTTCGGGGATCGTTGAGGGTGAATTCACCCCTCCACTTT.

This clone has just one count. The rearrangement links TRBV27 to TRBJ2-7; 10 nucleotides line up with TRBD1. This CDR3 comprises 16 residues. The junction had 5 bases not matched to a gene; V was cut back by 3 bases and J by 0 bases. Germline CDR1 reads MNHEY; CDR2 reads SMNVEV (reference sequence). CDR3 protein: CASSFRQGATSYEQYF. Written as DNA, the CDR3 is TGTGCCAGCAGTTTTCGACAGGGGGCAACCTCCTACGAGCAGTACTTC.

The rearrangement uses TRBV5-1 and TRBJ1-2, with D perhaps TRBD1 (6 bases). Trimming shortened V by 4 bases and J by 7 bases, and 20 bases separated the two germline ends. Germline CDR1 and CDR2: SGHRS and YFSETQ. The CDR3 covers 15 residues. CDR3 sequence reads: CASSLSPGQKLGYTF. The CDR3 DNA follows: TGCGCCAGCAGCCTGTCACCGGGACAAAAACTTGGCTACACCTTC. Full variable domain (remainder filled in from reference TRBV5-1 and TRBJ1-2): KAGVTQTPRYLIKTRGQQVTLSCSPISGHRSVSWYQQTPGQGLQFLFEYFSETQRNKGNFPGRFSGRQFSNSRSEMNVSTLELGDSALYLCASSLSPGQKLGYTFGSGTRLTVV.

The chain uses TRBV19 and TRBJ2-6; 8 nucleotides match TRBD1. Germline CDR1 reads LNHDA; CDR2 reads SQIVND (reference sequence). The CDR3 contains 15 residues. Trimming cost V 5 bases and J 4 bases; bases outside gene matches: 4. As DNA, the CDR3 is TGTGCCAGTAGTCCTCAGGGGGCCGGGGCCAACGTCCTGACTTTC. Translation gives CASSPQGAGANVLTF.

The chain uses TRBV27 and TRBJ1-5; D remains ambiguous. Germline V gene sequence: CDR1 MNHEY, CDR2 SMNVEV (reference sequence). Trimming pared 6 bases from V and 7 bases from J, leaving 16 bases between. The CDR3 is 14 residues long. The CDR3 is CASSLNGVRQPQHF. In DNA form, the CDR3 reads TGTGCCAGCAGCCTAAACGGGGTGCGCCAGCCCCAGCATTTT.

The chain employs TRBV24-1 and TRBJ2-3; maybe TRBD1 (5 bases). Per germline, CDR1 KGHDR and CDR2 SFDVKD. The V end lost 4 bases, the J end lost 2 bases, and 9 bases lay between the germline ends. The CDR3 loop spans 14 amino acids. The CDR3 coding sequence is TGTGCCACCAGTGAACCAGGGCCCACAGATACGCAGTATTTT. Protein: CATSEPGPTDTQYF.

The rearrangement joins TRBV18 to TRBJ2-5; TRBD2 matches at 11 bases. CDR3 size: 16 residues. CDR1 KGHSH and CDR2 LQKENI come from the germline V gene. The V and J ends lost 3 bases and 6 bases, in that order; junction bases with no gene match: 9. The CDR3 here is CASSPVTSGSRKTQYF. The CDR3 coding sequence is TGTGCCAGCTCACCGGTAACTAGCGGGAGTAGAAAGACCCAGTACTTC.

V and J are TRBV6-5 and TRBJ2-5; tentative D call: TRBD2 (5 bases). V lost 5 bases and J 5 bases, leaving 9 bases between the germline ends. Germline CDR1 is MNHEY and CDR2 is SVGAGI. The CDR3 is 12 residues long. The CDR3 nucleotides are TGTGCCAGCAGTAGACCGGGGGAGACCCAGTACTTC. Protein product: CASSRPGETQYF.

This clone was recorded a few times. J is TRBJ2-3 and V is TRBV5-5; TRBD1 aligns across 7 bases. Germline V gene lookup returns CDR1 SGHKS and CDR2 YYEKEE (reference sequence). The CDR3 is made up of 14 amino acids. V shed 1 base and J 1 base; nucleotides not matched to a gene: 0. The CDR3 protein is CASSLQGGTDTQYF. Written as DNA, the CDR3 is TGTGCCAGCAGCTTGCAGGGGGGCACAGATACGCAGTATTTT.

The chain recombines TRBV5-4 with TRBJ2-7, with 8 bases identical to TRBD1. V lost 4 bases to trimming and J lost 0 bases; unmatched junction nucleotides: 9. Germline assignment: CDR1 SGHNT and CDR2 YYREEE (reference sequence). This CDR3 contains 16 residues. CDR3 DNA: TGTGCCAGCAGCGCCGGAGGGGACAGGAGCTCCTACGAGCAGTACTTC. Translated: CASSAGGDRSSYEQYF. The whole variable domain, filled in from reference TRBV5-4 and TRBJ2-7, reads ETGVTQSPTHLIKTRGQQVTLRCSSQSGHNTVSWYQQALGQGPQFIFQYYREEENGRGNFPPRFSGLQFPNYSSELNVNALELDDSALYLCASSAGGDRSSYEQYFGPGTRLTVT.

V is TRBV6-5 and J is TRBJ2-7; 7 positions agree with TRBD1. The CDR3 is 14 residues long. Germline V gene lookup returns CDR1 MNHEY and CDR2 SVGAGI. Losses at the gene ends were 5 bases for V and 5 bases for J; bases not matched to a gene: 9. CDR3 coding DNA: TGTGCCAGCAGTCCCGAGACAGGGAGAAACGAGCAGTACTTC. This encodes CASSPETGRNEQYF.

This chain joins TRBV5-4 and TRBJ1-1, with D possibly being TRBD1 (5 bases). From germline, CDR1 is SGHNT and CDR2 YYREEE (reference sequence). Between the trimmed V and J ends, which lost 3 bases and 5 bases, there was a span of 11 bases. The CDR3 is made up of 13 amino acids. DNA of the CDR3: TGTGCCAGCAGCTCTGGGGGGGTGACTGAAGCTTTCTTT. It is translated as CASSSGGVTEAFF.

This chain uses TRBV24-1 with TRBJ2-3; D not resolved. The CDR3 is 14 amino acids. Germline CDR1 reads KGHDR; CDR2 reads SFDVKD. Trimming removed 4 bases from V and 2 bases from J, with 9 bases in between. In nucleotides, the CDR3 is TGTGCCACCAGTGACGGTACCTTCACAGATACGCAGTATTTT. Protein sequence: CATSDGTFTDTQYF.

V is TRBV6-4 and J is TRBJ2-3, with D maybe TRBD2 (6 bases). V lost 0 bases, J lost 7 bases, and 26 bases lay in between. CDR1 is MRHNA, CDR2 SNTAGT, per germline. CDR3 length: 19 residues. The CDR3 coding sequence is TGTGCCAGCAGTGACTCGCCCATTTGGTTTTCCGGCGCGGGAAATACGCAGTATTTT. Translation gives CASSDSPIWFSGAGNTQYF.

This clone came up once. The chain employs TRBV28 and TRBJ1-2, with D perhaps TRBD1 (5 bases). The CDR3 has 12 residues. Trimming shortened V by 5 bases and J by 6 bases, and 10 bases separated the two germline ends. Germline V gives CDR1 MDHEN, CDR2 SYDVKM. The CDR3 region has the DNA TGTGCCAGCAGTCTTAGACAGAATGGCTACACCTTC. Translation gives CASSLRQNGYTF.

J is TRBJ2-7 and V is TRBV6-5, with D tentatively TRBD1 (5 bases). CDR1 is MNHEY and CDR2 is SVGAGI in the germline V gene. The CDR3 has 14 amino acids. The ends were cut back, 0 bases at V and 3 bases at J, with 9 bases in the middle. The CDR3 loop reads CASSYSVRGYEQYF. In nucleotides, the CDR3 is TGTGCCAGCAGTTACTCGGTAAGGGGCTACGAGCAGTACTTC.

This chain joins TRBV3-1 (or the pseudogene TRBV3-2) and TRBJ2-7; 7 nucleotides align to TRBD1. CDR1 and CDR2 from the germline V gene are LGHDT and YNNKEL (reference sequence). This CDR3 contains 15 residues. Trimming at V came to 0 bases and at J to 2 bases, leaving 4 bases not matched to a gene. The CDR3 DNA is TGTGCCAGCAGCCAAGATGCGGACAGGCCCTACGAGCAGTACTTC. Its protein product is CASSQDADRPYEQYF.

The rearrangement joins TRBV6-6 to TRBJ1-2, with TRBD1 matching 7 bases. V was pared by 6 bases and J by 8 bases, with 3 bases of the junction left unmatched. The CDR3 runs to 11 residues. From germline, CDR1 is MNHNY and CDR2 SVGAGI (reference sequence). The CDR3 sequence is CASRQGEGYTF. In DNA, the CDR3 is TGTGCCAGCAGGCAGGGGGAAGGCTACACCTTC.

The V call is TRBV6-2 or TRBV6-3, the J call TRBJ1-2; D uncertain. V was clipped by 2 bases and J by 4 bases, with 8 bases between them. CDR3 length equals 13 residues. The germline CDR1 and CDR2 sequences are MNHEY and SVGEGT. CDR3 amino acids: CASSYTERYGYTF. The CDR3 DNA reads TGTGCCAGCAGTTACACAGAACGCTATGGCTACACCTTC.

There are a few counts of this clone. This chain joins TRBV12-3 or TRBV12-4 and TRBJ2-7, with unresolved D. V was pared by 6 bases and J by 1 base, with 7 bases between. The CDR3 consists of 12 residues. The CDR3 DNA sequence: TGTGCCAGCAGGTACAGATCCTACGAGCAGTACTTC. Protein sequence: CASRYRSYEQYF.